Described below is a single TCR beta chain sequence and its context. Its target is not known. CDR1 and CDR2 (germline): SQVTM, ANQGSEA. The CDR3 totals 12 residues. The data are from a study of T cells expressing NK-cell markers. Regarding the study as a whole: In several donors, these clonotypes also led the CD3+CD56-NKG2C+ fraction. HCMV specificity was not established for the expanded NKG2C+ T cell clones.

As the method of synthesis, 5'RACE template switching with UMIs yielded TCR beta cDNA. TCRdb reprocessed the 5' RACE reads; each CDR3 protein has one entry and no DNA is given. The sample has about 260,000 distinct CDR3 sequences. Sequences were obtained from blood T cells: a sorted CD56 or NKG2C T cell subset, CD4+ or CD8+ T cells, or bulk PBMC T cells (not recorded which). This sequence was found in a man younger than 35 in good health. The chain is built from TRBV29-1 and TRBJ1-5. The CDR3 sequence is CSVASDNQPQHF.